Detailed here is one T cell receptor beta chain. TCRdb called the 5' RACE reads again in MiXCR, with one record for every CDR3 protein. This table holds 400,000 to 500,000 distinct CDR3 sequences, about 19% found once. These data come from a study of T-cell memory formation after mild COVID-19. Turning to the study itself: TCR clusters were mostly donor specific.

The source material was PBMCs or a T cell subset sorted from them (not recorded which). The TCR was taken from an adult woman who had mild COVID-19 (a few samples of this study predate the infection). Cell type and time point are not known.

The CDR3 loop reads CATSESTRTDPNTEAFF. The CDR3 DNA reads as TGTGCCACCAGTGAGTCAACCCGGACAGACCCGAACACTGAAGCTTTCTTT. The chain uses TRBV24-1 and TRBJ1-1; weak D call: TRBD1 (6 bases). Germline-derived CDR1 and CDR2 are KGHDR and SFDVKD. V lost 4 bases and J 1 base, leaving 18 bases between the germline ends. The CDR3 is made up of 17 amino acids.